At least ten counts were recorded for the clone carrying this T cell receptor beta chain. This specimen belongs to a study of human T cells and chemical hapten exposure. Study-wide background: The sensitizer, 2% DPC, was used on 2 cm by 2 cm of upper inner arm skin.

Via MiXCR, TCRdb re-called the RACE reads, giving one row per CDR3 protein. The table lists 40,000 to 60,000 distinct CDR3 sequences, approximately 9.1% of them singletons. Specified time point: patch test 1, 2 weeks after DPC sensitization. The treatment: therapeutic diphenylcyclopropenone sensitization with weekly scalp DPC. Donation of samples came from alopecia patients who were 18 to 70 years old and suitable for DPC. V lost 4 bases to trimming and J lost 4 bases, with 17 bases between them. This CDR3 is 16 amino acids long. From germline, CDR1 is LGHNA and CDR2 YSLEER. This receptor was identified in a woman aged 50 to 60 with alopecia areata. Some clones in this sample may be carry-over from other donors' samples. The input for sequencing was whole blood, taken in connection with sensitization to the hapten diphenylcyclopropenone (DPC). The chain joins TRBV4-3 to TRBJ2-1; TRBD2 is a possible D gene (7 bases). DNA of the CDR3: TGCGCCAGCAGCCTTGAGGGGGGGCTCAATTACAATGAGCAGTTCTTC. This codes for CASSLEGGLNYNEQFF.